The next 26 T cell receptor beta chains were all read from a single sample in a study of T cells after yellow fever vaccination. TCRdb re-derived calls from the 5' RACE reads in MiXCR, one entry per CDR3 protein. The table has 70,000 to 80,000 distinct CDR3 sequences, about 7.2% seen once. The sequences come from CD8+ T cells sorted from PBMCs, collected 10 days after the first yellow fever vaccination. All receptors derive from a man aged 18 to 29 who received the YFV17D yellow fever vaccine.

This clonotype appeared a few times. The CDR3 loop is CASSPALISNQPQHF. CDR3 coding DNA: TGTGCCAGCAGTCCCGCCCTTATTAGCAATCAGCCCCAGCATTTT. This chain joins TRBV2 and TRBJ1-5; D ambiguous. The ends were cut back, 5 bases at V and 0 bases at J, with 11 bases in the middle. This CDR3 spans 15 amino acids. CDR1 is SNHLY, CDR2 FYNNEI, per germline.

Many counts were recorded for this clonotype. This chain links TRBV9 with TRBJ1-1; D remains ambiguous. V was cut by 4 bases and J by 9 bases, with 31 bases left in between. The CDR3 spans 18 residues. The germline V gene has CDR1 SGDLS and CDR2 YYNGEE. The CDR3 spells CASSTRPRPILPRSQAFF. In nucleotides, the CDR3 is TGTGCCAGCAGCACTAGACCACGGCCTATCCTCCCACGATCGCAAGCTTTCTTT.

On this clonotype itself: A much larger clone is a single base away; this may be a read error. The chain carries TRBV4-3 and TRBJ2-3, with D perhaps being TRBD1 or TRBD2 (5 bases each). This CDR3 is built from 16 residues. Germline CDR1 and CDR2: LGHNA and YSLEER. The CDR3 is CASSPGTAVFTDSQYF. CDR3 nucleotide sequence: TGCGCCAGCAGCCCAGGGACCGCGGTTTTCACAGATTCGCAGTATTTT.

In its sample, this clonotype was seen a few times. This CDR3 is CASSLSGGFRSPLHF. The CDR3 DNA reads as TGTGCCAGCAGCCTAAGTGGGGGATTTCGTTCACCCCTCCACTTT. The chain recombines TRBV7-3 with TRBJ1-6; D perhaps matches TRBD1 (5 bases). Germline CDR1 is SGHTA and CDR2 is FQGTGA. V was shortened by 5 bases and J by 9 bases, with 17 bases between the two germline ends. CDR3 length: 15 residues.

This chain joins TRBV7-9 and TRBJ2-3, with D tentatively TRBD2 (7 bases). This CDR3 region has 16 residues. The germline V and J ends were trimmed by 5 bases and 5 bases, with 20 bases remaining between them. The germline V gene has CDR1 SEHNR and CDR2 FQNEAQ (reference sequence). CDR3 DNA sequence: TGTGCCAGCAGCCCCTGGGTGGGGGGGGCAGGAGATACGCAGTATTTT. It translates to CASSPWVGGAGDTQYF.

As to this clonotype: A much bigger clone sits one base away, suggesting this may be a read error. The rearrangement uses TRBV18 and TRBJ2-1; 9 nucleotides agree with TRBD2. Germline V lookup: CDR1 KGHSH, CDR2 LQKENI. CDR3 length: 13 amino acids. The CDR3 DNA reads as TGTGCCCGCTCACCGGGACTAGCCTATGAGCAGTTCTTC. Protein product: CARSPGLAYEQFF.

A few counts support this clonotype. The chain has TRBV4-2 and TRBJ2-3; D is possibly TRBD1 (8 bases). The germline V gene encodes CDR1 LGHNA and CDR2 YNFKEQ. The V end was cut by 0 bases, the J end by 4 bases, with 14 bases between. This CDR3 is built from 16 residues. The CDR3 coding sequence is TGTGCCAGCAGCCAAGAACAGGGGGGGTCCGCAGATACGCAGTATTTT. Translating it yields CASSQEQGGSADTQYF.

The genes are TRBV4-1 and TRBJ2-7, with 10 bases matching TRBD2. Trimming at V came to 4 bases and at J to 3 bases, leaving 6 bases not matched to a gene. Germline V CDR1 and CDR2: MGHRA, YSYEKL. The CDR3 runs 15 residues. DNA for the CDR3: TGCGCCAGCAGCCCTGGACTAGCGGCGGGCTACGAGCAGTACTTC. It encodes CASSPGLAAGYEQYF.

There are many counts of this clonotype. The chain employs TRBV7-9 and TRBJ2-7, with a possible D match to TRBD2 (6 bases). Trimming stripped 3 bases from V and 3 bases from J, with 9 bases between. In germline, CDR1 is SEHNR, CDR2 FQNEAQ (reference sequence). The CDR3 loop spans 13 amino acids. The CDR3 DNA reads as TGTGCCAGCAGCTTGGAGGGAATCTACGAGCAGTACGTC. As protein: CASSLEGIYEQYV.

The J gene is TRBJ2-7, the V gene TRBV19, with D possibly matching TRBD1 (6 bases). This CDR3 contains 14 residues. CDR1 LNHDA and CDR2 SQIVND come from the germline V gene (reference sequence). The ends were cut back, 5 bases at V and 2 bases at J, with 13 bases in the middle. Written as DNA, the CDR3 is TGTGCCAGTAGTGTCTGGGACACCACCTACGAGCAGTACTTC. Encoded protein: CASSVWDTTYEQYF.

This clonotype was recorded at least ten times. The chain couples TRBV7-9 to TRBJ2-1; D possibly corresponds to TRBD1 (6 bases). The CDR3 runs to 18 residues. In germline, CDR1 is SEHNR, CDR2 FQNEAQ (reference sequence). V lost 6 bases and J lost 0, with 21 bases in between. The CDR3 is CASRPLLVRTDSYNEQFF. CDR3 nucleotides: TGTGCCAGCAGACCATTATTAGTTAGGACAGACTCCTACAATGAGCAGTTCTTC.

There are many counts of this clonotype. The V and J genes are TRBV28 and TRBJ2-1; the D call may be TRBD1 or TRBD2 (5 bases each). In germline, CDR1 is MDHEN, CDR2 SYDVKM. V lost 8 bases to trimming and J lost 4 bases, with 12 bases between them. The length of the CDR3 is 13 residues. This CDR3 is CASAGGRYNEQFF. CDR3 in DNA: TGTGCCAGCGCTGGGGGTCGGTACAATGAGCAGTTCTTC.

This clonotype was seen many times. The V and J genes are TRBV24-1 and TRBJ2-3; D tentatively fits TRBD1 or TRBD2 (5 bases each). Trimming left V 5 bases short and J 2 bases short, with 16 bases between. The CDR3 is made up of 16 amino acids. In germline, CDR1 is KGHDR, CDR2 SFDVKD. The CDR3 protein is CATSGGRGPTTDTQYF. The CDR3 DNA is TGTGCCACCAGTGGAGGTCGGGGACCGACCACAGATACGCAGTATTTT.

This clonotype was counted many times. The chain couples TRBV27 to TRBJ1-1, with 7 bases lining up with TRBD1. V dropped 2 bases and J dropped 1; count of bases not matched to a gene: 4. The germline V gene encodes CDR1 MNHEY and CDR2 SMNVEV (reference sequence). This CDR3 contains 15 residues. CDR3 sequence reads: CASSLTGETNTEAFF. DNA for the CDR3: TGTGCCAGCAGTTTAACAGGGGAAACGAACACTGAAGCTTTCTTT.

In its sample, this clonotype was seen a few times. The chain is built from TRBV11-2 and TRBJ2-1, with a possible D match to TRBD2 (5 bases). Germline V gene lookup returns CDR1 SGHAT and CDR2 FQNNGV. V lost 4 bases and J 9 bases, leaving 13 bases between the germline ends. CDR3 length: 13 residues. This chain's CDR3 is CASSSSPGGEQFF. The CDR3 DNA follows: TGTGCCAGCAGCTCGAGTCCCGGAGGTGAGCAGTTCTTC.

The table lists this clonotype with many counts. This rearrangement joins TRBV20-1 to TRBJ2-1; D might be TRBD1 (5 bases). V shed 6 bases and J shed 0 bases, with 15 bases lying between them. This CDR3 spans 15 amino acids. CDR1 is DFQATT and CDR2 is SNEGSKA in the germline V gene (reference sequence). CDR3: CSAKGDSSSYNEQFF. CDR3 coding DNA: TGCAGTGCCAAGGGTGACAGCAGCTCCTACAATGAGCAGTTCTTC.

This clonotype was detected ten times or more. The chain is built from TRBV6-4 and TRBJ1-5, with 10 bases that match TRBD1. Germline CDR1 and CDR2: MRHNA and SNTAGT. Trimming removed 3 bases from V and 2 bases from J; junction bases left unmatched: 1. This CDR3 has 15 residues. The CDR3 loop is CASSEGTGGNQPQHF. The DNA of the CDR3 is TGTGCCAGCAGTGAAGGGACAGGGGGCAATCAGCCCCAGCATTTT.

The chain couples TRBV4-1 to TRBJ1-2; possible D gene TRBD1, 6 bases. CDR1 is MGHRA and CDR2 is YSYEKL in the germline V gene. The CDR3 is made up of 15 amino acids. V lost 3 bases and J 0 bases, leaving 11 bases between the germline ends. CDR3 sequence: CASSQADSANYGYTF. The CDR3 nucleotides are TGCGCCAGCAGCCAGGCGGACAGCGCTAACTATGGCTACACCTTC.

This clonotype was recorded many times. The chain employs TRBV6-5 and TRBJ2-1; 12 bases are shared with TRBD2. This CDR3 has 14 amino acids. Germline assignment: CDR1 MNHEY and CDR2 SVGAGI. The V gene end was trimmed by 5 bases and the J gene end by 7 bases; junction bases not matched to a gene: 3. The DNA of the CDR3 is TGTGCCAGCAGTCGCGGGACTAGCGGGAATGAGCAGTTCTTC. As protein: CASSRGTSGNEQFF.

The sample holds many counts of this clonotype. This sequence joins TRBV5-6 and TRBJ2-1; D uncertain. Germline loops: CDR1 SGHDT, CDR2 YYEEEE. The CDR3 extends over 13 amino acids. V was clipped by 0 bases and J by 6 bases, with 7 bases between them. As DNA, the CDR3 is TGTGCCAGCAGCTTGGACAGTCCCAATGAGCAGTTCTTC. Amino acids: CASSLDSPNEQFF.

This chain links TRBV11-1 with TRBJ2-3; the D is unclear. Germline-derived CDR1 and CDR2 are SGHAT and FQDESV (reference sequence). The CDR3 loop spans 15 amino acids. Trimming pared 5 bases from V and 1 base from J, leaving 13 bases between. CDR3 region: CASSLWGKGTDTQYF. In nucleotides, the CDR3 is TGTGCCAGCAGCCTGTGGGGTAAGGGCACAGATACGCAGTATTTT. The whole variable domain, remainder taken from reference TRBV11-1 and TRBJ2-3, is EAEVAQSPRYKITEKSQAVAFWCDPISGHATLYWYRQILGQGPELLVQFQDESVVDDSQLPKDRFSAERLKGVDSTLKIQPAELGDSAMYLCASSLWGKGTDTQYFGPGTRLTVL.

The J gene is TRBJ2-7, the V gene TRBV19, with a possible D match to TRBD1 (5 bases). V lost 3 bases and J lost 3, with 15 bases in between. The CDR3 extends over 15 amino acids. CDR1 LNHDA and CDR2 SQIVND come from the germline V gene (reference sequence). The CDR3 coding sequence is TGTGCCAGTAGTATGAGACAGTGGAATCGCTACGAGCAGTACTTC. Protein sequence: CASSMRQWNRYEQYF.

This clonotype showed up many times. This chain joins TRBV6-1 and TRBJ1-1; 8 nucleotides align to TRBD1. The CDR3 is made up of 16 amino acids. J lost 5 bases, V lost 1 base, and 9 bases had no gene match. Germline assignment: CDR1 MNHNS and CDR2 SASEGT. The CDR3 nucleotides are TGTGCCAGCAGTGAAGGACAGGGGCCGGGTCAGACTGAAGCTTTCTTT. Translated: CASSEGQGPGQTEAFF.

Details on this clonotype: An end of the junction differs from the germline gene, which may be a read error. The chain links TRBV5-5 to TRBJ1-1; 10 bases match TRBD1. CDR1 and CDR2 (germline): SGHKS, YYEKEE (reference sequence). The CDR3 is 13 amino acids. For the CDR3, the DNA is TGTGCCATCAGCCCGGACAGGGGGTCGGAAGCTTTCTTT. It specifies CAISPDRGSEAFF.

This clonotype was counted at least ten times. An end of the junction differs from the germline gene, which may be a read error. V gene TRBV7-7 combines with J gene TRBJ2-1; D is possibly TRBD1 (5 bases). The CDR3 totals 14 residues. The germline gives CDR1 SSHAT, CDR2 FNYEAQ (reference sequence). This CDR3 reads CASSSSAYRTEQFF. As DNA, the CDR3 is TGTGCTAGCAGCTCTAGTGCATACAGGACTGAGCAGTTCTTC.

In this sample, this clonotype turned up many times. The rearrangement joins TRBV28 to TRBJ2-1, with D possibly being TRBD2 (6 bases). This CDR3 is built from 13 residues. Trimming took off 3 bases at V and 6 bases at J, with 9 bases between the two ends. Germline V CDR1 and CDR2: MDHEN, SYDVKM. The CDR3 coding sequence is TGTGCCAGCAGTTTTATCGGGGGCAATGAGCAGTTCTTC. Protein sequence: CASSFIGGNEQFF.